This TCR beta chain is drawn from a study of T cell changes during pregnancy in multiple sclerosis. V was clipped by 0 bases and J by 4 bases, with 9 bases between them. Germline V gene data show CDR1 as MGHRA and CDR2 as YSYEKL. The CDR3 totals 15 residues. Here immunoSEQ multiplex PCR was the method, and the copy in TCRdb shows in-frame clones only, minus some. Of tens of thousands of clones listed, roughly nine tenths are singletons. This clonotype was sampled from a female donor with multiple sclerosis, enrolled in a pregnancy study. The material sequenced was peripheral blood, taken in the first trimester of pregnancy. The chain employs TRBV4-1 and TRBJ2-2; possibly TRBD1 for D (5 bases). The CDR3 DNA is TGCGCCAGCAGCCAAGACAGGGTGGCCACCGGGGAGCTGTTTTTT. Translation gives CASSQDRVATGELFF.